The 5 T cell receptor beta chains in this list originate from one sample, sequenced in a study of T cells and Merkel cell carcinoma outcomes. Generated by immunoSEQ multiplex PCR, the TCRdb table keeps only in-frame clones and is missing some. Among roughly 9,200 clones listed, around 84% were seen once. Sequenced sample: tumor tissue from Merkel cell carcinoma. Source of these receptors: a human donor with Merkel cell carcinoma.

This sequence joins TRBV20-1 and TRBJ2-7; 8 bases are a match to TRBD2. CDR1 is DFQATT and CDR2 is SNEGSKA in the germline V gene (reference sequence). With V trimmed by 6 bases and J by 9 bases, 7 bases remained unmatched. This CDR3 has 11 amino acids. The DNA of the CDR3 is TGCAGTGCCCTGGGGAGCGGGGGGCAGTACTTC. This codes for CSALGSGGQYF.

This chain links TRBV10-1 with TRBJ2-3; 13 nucleotides line up with TRBD2. This CDR3 is 17 amino acids long. The V and J ends lost 9 bases and 0 bases, in that order; junction bases with no gene match: 9. Germline lookup yields CDR1 WNHNN and CDR2 SYGVQD (reference sequence). The CDR3 reads CASSGILAGGSTDTQYF. The CDR3 DNA sequence: TGCGCCAGTAGCGGAATACTAGCGGGGGGGAGCACAGATACGCAGTATTTT.

This chain connects TRBV7-9 to TRBJ1-4; possibly TRBD1 for D (5 bases). The CDR3 spans 15 residues. V was shortened by 4 bases and J by 7 bases, with 16 bases between the two germline ends. Germline values: CDR1 SEHNR, CDR2 FQNEAQ (reference sequence). The chain's CDR3 is CASSSHQHGGEKLFF. The DNA of the CDR3 is TGTGCCAGCAGCTCCCACCAGCACGGGGGTGAAAAACTGTTTTTT. The entire variable domain, with the rest obtained from reference TRBV7-9 and TRBJ1-4, is as follows: DTGVSQNPRHKITKRGQNVTFRCDPISEHNRLYWYRQTLGQGPEFLTYFQNEAQLEKSRLLSDRFSAERPKGSFSTLEIQRTEQGDSAMYLCASSSHQHGGEKLFFGSGTQLSVL.

J is TRBJ2-7 and V is TRBV5-1; D perhaps matches TRBD1 (5 bases). The CDR3 is made up of 13 amino acids. Deletions cut 8 bases from V and 0 bases from J, with 12 bases between. CDR1 is SGHRS and CDR2 is YFSETQ in the germline V gene. This CDR3 reads CARPKTDSYEQYF. As DNA, the CDR3 is TGCGCCAGGCCGAAGACAGACTCCTACGAGCAGTACTTC.

The rearrangement uses TRBV5-1 and TRBJ1-2, with D perhaps TRBD1 (5 bases). The CDR3 is 16 amino acids. Germline CDR1 and CDR2: SGHRS and YFSETQ. With 3 bases removed from V and 0 bases from J, the gap between germline ends came to 15 bases. In nucleotides, the CDR3 is TGCGCCAGCAGCTCAGGGACGGCCGCAACTAACTATGGCTACACCTTC. This sequence encodes CASSSGTAATNYGYTF.